The entry below gives a single T cell receptor (beta chain) sequence along with its context. Its antigen is unidentified. The data were obtained in a study of T cell repertoires in cytomegalovirus infection. General study points: The ex vivo response showed dominance by HLA-C-restricted CMV-specific TCR beta clonotypes. Identification of carriers of CMV plus the relevant HLA was achieved through cumulative public TCR beta family frequency.

CDR1 and CDR2 from the germline V gene are MNHNS and SASEGT. Trimming took off 1 base at V and 3 bases at J, with 11 bases between the two ends. The CDR3 runs 15 residues. A single record per CDR3 protein comes from TCRdb applying MiXCR to the reads. Here the sample spans about 220,000 distinct CDR3 sequences, around 40% being singletons. V is TRBV6-1 and J is TRBJ2-3; D is unresolved. This TCR derives from a human donor in good health (CMV status not recorded). Some clones in this sample may be carry-over from other donors' samples. The sample here was CD8+ T cells from cultured PBMCs, taken from culture after CMV antigen stimulation. CDR3 in amino acids: CASSEGATRTDTQYF. The CDR3 coding sequence is TGTGCCAGCAGTGAAGGGGCCACACGTACAGATACGCAGTATTTT.